This entry concerns a single T cell receptor (beta chain). This clone was found once. The antigen it binds to is not known. It has no much larger one-base neighbor in the sample; base qualities were not kept. The entry originates in a study of blood T cell repertoires in COVID-19 (dated by TCRdb to 2018 to 2021). General notes on the study: Samples covering the acute and convalescent phases of COVID-19 were provided by collaborators in the United States, Italy and Spain. The dataset comprised deeply sampled blood TCRbeta repertoires from subjects exposed to, actively infected with, or recovered from COVID-19. Nearly every sample came with metadata listing a de-identified subject ID, COVID-19 status, age in years and sex. The samples were drawn from the first 160 participants of the ongoing ImmuneRACE study and from over a thousand subjects provided by 6 global collaborators. The repertoires were made available in a free public database intended to serve as a resource for research on the immune response to SARS-CoV-2. HLA class I and class II types, where available, came from metadata supplied by the sample provider rather than from assay-based typing. The prospective study material was composed of cDNA or gDNA derived from T cells, B-cell-depleted T cells, or PBMCs. Broader findings and caveats from the paper: The amount of clinical and demographic metadata varied by source and participant and was provided uncurated.

The immunoSEQ Assay, a bias-controlled multiplex PCR, was used to amplify TCRbeta CDR3 regions from genomic DNA. As for the authors' bioinformatics: Nucleated cell counts per sample were estimated from amplification of reference gene primers within the assay. Sequence reads were collapsed and filtered to measure the absolute abundance of every unique TCRbeta CDR3 rearrangement. For each sample, productive Simpson clonality was calculated as the square root of Simpson's diversity index over productive rearrangements. TCRdb's version of the immuneACCESS table is confined to in-frame rearrangements and falls short of the full clone set. An unresolved V gene accounts for under half of the shortfall where checked; the remainder is of unknown origin. The V and J calls and clone size are taken from that table; D and trimming were inferred from the DNA. The sample data list 80,000 or so clones, and about 85% of these were observed just once. Clones ranked in the top ten supply 9.5% to 13% of the sample.

V is cut by 0 bases and J by 4 bases, and the space between the germline ends is 7 bases. CDR1 and CDR2, per the germline V gene, are SGDLS and YYNGEE. The CDR3 has 13 amino acids, counting the end cysteine and phenylalanine. CDR3 DNA is the only sequence kept; it has 39 bases, read in frame from the first base. One collaborating source in Seattle enrolled patients while the patients were actively infected and followed the patients over time throughout the course of disease. Each collaborating institution followed its own protocols to collect whole blood in K2EDTA tubes. Collaborator samples were shipped for TCRbeta analysis as frozen whole blood, isolated PBMCs, or DNA extracted from either sample type.

Source material: peripheral blood. This receptor was obtained from a man in his sixties with COVID-19, enrolled during active disease. The chain couples TRBV9 to TRBJ1-1; no D segment can be confidently identified. The CDR3 sequence is CASSVVSSTEAFF. DNA sequence: TGTGCCAGCAGCGTAGTGTCGTCCACTGAAGCTTTCTTT.